This T cell receptor (beta chain) was captured by sequencing in a study of blood T cell repertoires in COVID-19. Study at large: COVID-19 samples from acute and convalescent phases originated in the United States, Italy and Spain.

Repertoires were generated with immunoSEQ multiplex PCR, while TCRdb's copy carries only in-frame clones and drops some. In the table there are 35,000 to 50,000 clones, 65% to 85% of which are singletons. The V end was cut by 2 bases, the J end by 7 bases, with 12 bases between. The CDR3 is 13 residues long. Germline lookup yields CDR1 SGHRS and CDR2 YFSETQ. This clone was recorded only once. The rearrangement links TRBV5-1 to TRBJ1-1; TRBD1 might be the D (6 bases). This TCR derives from a woman aged 80 or over with acute or convalescent COVID-19. Sequenced input: peripheral blood. CDR3 nucleotide sequence: TGCGCCAGCAGCTTAGGGGGAAGTGGTGAAGCTTTCTTT. Protein product: CASSLGGSGEAFF.